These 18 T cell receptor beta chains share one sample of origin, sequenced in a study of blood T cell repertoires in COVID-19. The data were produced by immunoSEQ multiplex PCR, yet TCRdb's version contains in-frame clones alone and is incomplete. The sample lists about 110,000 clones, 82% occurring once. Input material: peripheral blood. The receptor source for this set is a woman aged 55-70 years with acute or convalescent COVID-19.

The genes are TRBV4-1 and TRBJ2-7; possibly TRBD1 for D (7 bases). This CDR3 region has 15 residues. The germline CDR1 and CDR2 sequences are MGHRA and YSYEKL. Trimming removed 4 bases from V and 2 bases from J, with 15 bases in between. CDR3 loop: CASSPEEGAPYEQYF. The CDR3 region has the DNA TGCGCCAGCAGCCCCGAGGAGGGGGCACCCTACGAGCAGTACTTC.

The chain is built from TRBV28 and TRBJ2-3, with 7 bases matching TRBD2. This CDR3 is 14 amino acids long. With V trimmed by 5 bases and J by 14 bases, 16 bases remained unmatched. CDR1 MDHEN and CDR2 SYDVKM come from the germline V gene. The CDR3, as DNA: TGTGCCAGCAGTACGGGACTAACCCACTTAGGTGGGTATTTT. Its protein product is CASSTGLTHLGGYF.

The CDR3 region is CASSLPYRGQETQYF. DNA for the CDR3: TGTGCCAGCAGTTTACCCTACAGGGGGCAAGAGACCCAGTACTTC. The V and J genes are TRBV28 and TRBJ2-5; 8 nucleotides match TRBD1. The CDR3 extends over 15 amino acids. The J segment lost 2 bases and the V segment lost 2 bases, leaving 4 bases of the junction unmatched. CDR1 is MDHEN and CDR2 is SYDVKM in the germline V gene.

CDR3 in amino acids: CASSPIALGEQYF. In DNA, the CDR3 is TGTGCCAGCTCCCCGATAGCACTCGGAGAGCAGTACTTC. J is TRBJ2-7 and V is TRBV18; D uncertain. The ends were cut back, 6 bases at V and 7 bases at J, with 16 bases in the middle. This CDR3 is built from 13 residues. Germline assignment: CDR1 KGHSH and CDR2 LQKENI.

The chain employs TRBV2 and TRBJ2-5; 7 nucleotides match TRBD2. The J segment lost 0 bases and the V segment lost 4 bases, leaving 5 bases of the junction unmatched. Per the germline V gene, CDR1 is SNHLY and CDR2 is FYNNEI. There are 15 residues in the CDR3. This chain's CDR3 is CASSGGLGNQETQYF. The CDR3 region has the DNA TGTGCCAGCAGTGGCGGACTAGGAAACCAAGAGACCCAGTACTTC.

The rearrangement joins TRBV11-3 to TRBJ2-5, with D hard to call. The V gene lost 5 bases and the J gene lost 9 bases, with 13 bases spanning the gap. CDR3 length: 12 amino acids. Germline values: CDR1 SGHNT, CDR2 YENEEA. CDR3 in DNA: TGTGCCAGCAGCCTAGGGTTGGCTCCCCAGTACTTC. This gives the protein CASSLGLAPQYF.

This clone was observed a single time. CDR3: CASRGGGEKLFF. The CDR3 DNA follows: TGTGCCAGCAGAGGGGGGGGAGAAAAACTGTTTTTT. The chain has TRBV12-3 or TRBV12-4 and TRBJ1-4; a weak D match, TRBD1 (6 bases). The CDR3 runs to 12 residues. V was cut by 6 bases and J by 8 bases, with 10 bases left in between.

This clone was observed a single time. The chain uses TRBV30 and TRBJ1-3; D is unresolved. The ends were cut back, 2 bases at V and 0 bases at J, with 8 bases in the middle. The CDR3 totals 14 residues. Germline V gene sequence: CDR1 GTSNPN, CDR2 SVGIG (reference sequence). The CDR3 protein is CAWSLVSSGNTIYF. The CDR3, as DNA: TGTGCCTGGAGTCTAGTGAGCTCTGGAAACACCATATATTTT.

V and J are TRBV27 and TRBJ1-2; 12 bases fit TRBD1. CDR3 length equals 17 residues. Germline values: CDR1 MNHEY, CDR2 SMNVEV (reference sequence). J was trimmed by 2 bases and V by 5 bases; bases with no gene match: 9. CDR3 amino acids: CASSAGTGGGSNYGYTF. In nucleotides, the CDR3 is TGTGCCAGCAGTGCCGGGACAGGGGGCGGTTCCAACTATGGCTACACCTTC.

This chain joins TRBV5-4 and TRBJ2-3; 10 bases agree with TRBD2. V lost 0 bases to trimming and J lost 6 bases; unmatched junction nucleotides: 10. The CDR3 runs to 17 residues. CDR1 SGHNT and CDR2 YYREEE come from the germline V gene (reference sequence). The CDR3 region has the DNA TGTGCCAGCAGCTTGGCGCTTGGAGCGGGGGGGTGGGATACGCAGTATTTT. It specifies CASSLALGAGGWDTQYF.

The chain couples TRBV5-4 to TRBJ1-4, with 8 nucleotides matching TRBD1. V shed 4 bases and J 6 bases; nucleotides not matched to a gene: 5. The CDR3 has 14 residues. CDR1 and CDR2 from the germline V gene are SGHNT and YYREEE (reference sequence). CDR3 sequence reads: CASSPDRGDEKLFF. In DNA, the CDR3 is TGTGCCAGCAGCCCTGACAGGGGAGATGAAAAACTGTTTTTT.

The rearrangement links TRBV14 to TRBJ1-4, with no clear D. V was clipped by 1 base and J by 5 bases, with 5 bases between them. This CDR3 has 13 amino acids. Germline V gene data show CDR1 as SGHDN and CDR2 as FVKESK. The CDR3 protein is CASSQALNEKLFF. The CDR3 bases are TGTGCCAGCAGCCAAGCCCTAAATGAAAAACTGTTTTTT.

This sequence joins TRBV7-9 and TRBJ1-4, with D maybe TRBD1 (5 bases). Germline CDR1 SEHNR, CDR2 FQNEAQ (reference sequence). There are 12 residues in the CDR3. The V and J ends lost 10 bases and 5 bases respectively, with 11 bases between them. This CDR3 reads CATGTGNEKLFF. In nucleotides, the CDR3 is TGTGCCACCGGGACTGGAAATGAAAAACTGTTTTTT. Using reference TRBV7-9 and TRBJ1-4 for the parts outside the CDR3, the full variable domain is DTGVSQNPRHKITKRGQNVTFRCDPISEHNRLYWYRQTLGQGPEFLTYFQNEAQLEKSRLLSDRFSAERPKGSFSTLEIQRTEQGDSAMYLCATGTGNEKLFFGSGTQLSVL.

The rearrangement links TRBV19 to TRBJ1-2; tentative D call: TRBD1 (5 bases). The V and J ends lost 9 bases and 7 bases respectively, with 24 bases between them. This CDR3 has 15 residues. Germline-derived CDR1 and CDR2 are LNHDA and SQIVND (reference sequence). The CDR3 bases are TGTGCCAGCCTACACCCCACCGGGGGAGGCTCTGGCTACACCTTC. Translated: CASLHPTGGGSGYTF.

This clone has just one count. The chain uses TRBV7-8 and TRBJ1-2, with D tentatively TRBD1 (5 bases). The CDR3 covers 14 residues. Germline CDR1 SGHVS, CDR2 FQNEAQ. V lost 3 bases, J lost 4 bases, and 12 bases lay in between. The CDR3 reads CASSFHTDSYGYTF. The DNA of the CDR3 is TGTGCCAGCAGCTTCCATACAGACAGCTATGGCTACACCTTC.

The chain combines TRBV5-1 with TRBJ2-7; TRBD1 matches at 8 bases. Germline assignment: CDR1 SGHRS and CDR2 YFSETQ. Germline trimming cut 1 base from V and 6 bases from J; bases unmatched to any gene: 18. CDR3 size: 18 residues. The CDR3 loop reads CASSLTARQIGQGAEQYF. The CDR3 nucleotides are TGCGCCAGCAGCTTGACGGCGAGGCAGATCGGGCAGGGGGCCGAGCAGTACTTC.

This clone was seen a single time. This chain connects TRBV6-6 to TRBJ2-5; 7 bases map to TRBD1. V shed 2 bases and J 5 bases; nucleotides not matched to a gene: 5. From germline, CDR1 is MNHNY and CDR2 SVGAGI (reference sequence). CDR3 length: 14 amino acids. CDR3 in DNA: TGTGCCAGCAGTTACGCTACAGGGGTGGAGACCCAGTACTTC. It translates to CASSYATGVETQYF.

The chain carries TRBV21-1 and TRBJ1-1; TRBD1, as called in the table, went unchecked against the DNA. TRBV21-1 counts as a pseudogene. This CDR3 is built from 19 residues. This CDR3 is CASSKDHETGTLENTEAFF. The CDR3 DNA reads TGTGCCAGCAGCAAAGATCATGAGACAGGGACCCTCGAGAACACTGAAGCTTTCTTT.